These T cell receptor beta chains were read from a single sample in a study of CD8 T cells in ankylosing spondylitis. One entry per CDR3 protein, called by TCRdb with MiXCR from the 5' RACE reads. The sample consists of fewer than 550,000 distinct CDR3 sequences, approximately 5.3% of them appearing once. The sample was blood, either unsorted or a sorted T cell fraction (not recorded which). Receptors originate from a male donor with ankylosing spondylitis. Both conserved end residues are part of each CDR3. The D gene is left open where the match is weak. Size values are once, few and many counts, or a class for expanded clones, and some rows have none.

-,TRBV6-2/TRBV6-3,TRBJ2-7,12,-,TGTGCCAGCAGTAACTTCCATTACGAGCAGTACTTC,CASSNFHYEQYF
-,TRBV28,TRBJ2-7,14,many,TGTGCCAGCAGGCGGGACAGCATTCCCTACGAGCAGTACTTC,CASRRDSIPYEQYF
-,TRBV3-1,TRBJ1-2,13,few,TGTGCCAGCAGCATCGGACAGATCTATGGCTACACCTTC,CASSIGQIYGYTF
-,TRBV5-1,TRBJ2-3,16,many,TGCGCCAGCAGCTTGCCCCTGACAGGCTTGGCAGATACGCAGTATTTT,CASSLPLTGLADTQYF
-,TRBV24-1,TRBJ2-7,13,many,TGTGCCACCAGTCAGGGGGGCTCCTACGAGCAGTACTTC,CATSQGGSYEQYF
TRBD2,TRBV28,TRBJ2-5,14,many,TGTGCCAGCAGTTCGGCGGGAGCCCAAGAGACCCAGTACTTC,CASSSAGAQETQYF
-,TRBV9,TRBJ1-1,15,many,TGTGCCAGCAGCGTGGTGGGGGCTGTAGGGGCTGAAGCTTTCTTT,CASSVVGAVGAEAFF
TRBD1,TRBV30,TRBJ1-1,15,-,TGTGCCTGGAGTATCCGACAGGGGGCATCCACTGAAGCTTTCTTT,CAWSIRQGASTEAFF
TRBD1,TRBV3-1,TRBJ1-2,14,few,TGTGCCAGCAGCCCGCCGGGACAGAACTATGGCTACACCTTC,CASSPPGQNYGYTF
-,TRBV14,TRBJ1-1,13,many,TGTGCCAGCAGCCGGACGAGGACAACTGAAGCTTTCTTT,CASSRTRTTEAFF
-,TRBV7-2,TRBJ2-5,17,-,TGTGCCAGCAGCTTAACCCACGGGGAGGGGGTGGTGGAGACCCAGTACTTC,CASSLTHGEGVVETQYF
TRBD1,TRBV5-1,TRBJ1-1,15,many,TGCGCCAGCAGCTTGGAAGGGACAGAACTTTCTGAAGCTTTCTTT,CASSLEGTELSEAFF
TRBD1,TRBV3-1,TRBJ1-2,15,many,TGTGCCAGCAGCCAAGACGCGGCAGGGGGCTATGGCTACACCTTC,CASSQDAAGGYGYTF
TRBD1,TRBV12-3/TRBV12-4,TRBJ2-2,16,many,TGTGCCAGCAGGAGCCGGGACAGCTTTTTTTCCGGGGAGCTGTTTTTT,CASRSRDSFFSGELFF
-,TRBV7-9,TRBJ2-5,14,many,TGTGCCAGCAGCCCGTCCCAGGGAAGGGAGACCCAGTACTTC,CASSPSQGRETQYF
-,TRBV7-6,TRBJ2-1,18,many,TGTGCCAGCAGCTTAAAGGTCCCGACTAGTACCGACCGGAGTGAGCAGTTCTTC,CASSLKVPTSTDRSEQFF
TRBD1,TRBV20-1,TRBJ1-1,15,few,TGCAGTGCTAGGGGGACAGCCTTAATGTGGACTGAAGCTTTCTTT,CSARGTALMWTEAFF
-,TRBV4-3,TRBJ2-6,16,many,TGCGCCAGCAGCCTGGAAAGGAATTCTGGGGCCAACGTCCTGACTTTC,CASSLERNSGANVLTF
-,TRBV6-5,TRBJ2-1,14,many,TGTGCCAGCAGTTACACCTTTGGGGTTTATGAGCAGTTCTTC,CASSYTFGVYEQFF
-,TRBV27,TRBJ2-1,13,many,TGTGCCAGCAACTCGGGGACTTACAATGAGCAGTTCTTC,CASNSGTYNEQFF
-,TRBV4-1,TRBJ2-6,17,-,TGCGCCAGCAGCCAACAGGGAGGTTGGTCTGGGGCCAACGTCCTGACTTTC,CASSQQGGWSGANVLTF
-,TRBV7-2,TRBJ2-7,14,many,TGTGCCAGCAGTAACAATGGTGGGATCTACGAGCAGTACTTC,CASSNNGGIYEQYF
-,TRBV7-9,TRBJ2-1,14,many,TGTGCCAGCAGCTTCATCGGGGAGGACAATGAGCAGTTCTTC,CASSFIGEDNEQFF
TRBD2,TRBV5-1,TRBJ2-3,20,many,TGCGCCAGCACCCGACTAGCGGGAGGTCCGACCGACACTAGCACAGATACGCAGTATTTT,CASTRLAGGPTDTSTDTQYF
TRBD1,TRBV28,TRBJ2-2,18,-,TGTGCCAGCAGTCGATCCGGTACAGGGGGCAAGATGGCCGGGGAGCTGTTTTTT,CASSRSGTGGKMAGELFF
TRBD1,TRBV3-1,TRBJ1-1,15,many,TGTGCCAGCAGCCAAGGAGTAACAGGGACAGGGCCTGCTTTCTTT,CASSQGVTGTGPAFF
TRBD2,TRBV11-2,TRBJ2-1,14,few,TGTGCCAGCAGCTTAGATCCGAGGACTAGCGCTCAGTTCTTC,CASSLDPRTSAQFF
TRBD2,TRBV7-2,TRBJ2-1,16,many,TGTGCCAGCTTCTCCCGATCTAGCGGGAGGGCTGAGGAGCAGTTCTTC,CASFSRSSGRAEEQFF